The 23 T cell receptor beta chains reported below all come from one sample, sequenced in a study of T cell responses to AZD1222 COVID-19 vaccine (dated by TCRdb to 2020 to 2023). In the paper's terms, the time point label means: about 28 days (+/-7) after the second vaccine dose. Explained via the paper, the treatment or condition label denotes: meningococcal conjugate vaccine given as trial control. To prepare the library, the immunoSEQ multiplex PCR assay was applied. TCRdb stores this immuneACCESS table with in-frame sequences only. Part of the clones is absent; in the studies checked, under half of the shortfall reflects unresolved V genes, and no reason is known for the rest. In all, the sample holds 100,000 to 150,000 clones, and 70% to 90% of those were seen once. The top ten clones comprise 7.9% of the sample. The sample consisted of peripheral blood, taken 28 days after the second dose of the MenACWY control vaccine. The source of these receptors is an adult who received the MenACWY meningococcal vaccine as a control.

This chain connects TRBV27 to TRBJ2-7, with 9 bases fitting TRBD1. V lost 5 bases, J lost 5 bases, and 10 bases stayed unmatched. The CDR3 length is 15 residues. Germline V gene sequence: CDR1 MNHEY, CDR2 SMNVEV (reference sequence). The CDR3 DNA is TGTGCCAGCAGTGCGAGTAGGGACAGGGTGAACGAGCAGTACGTC. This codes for CASSASRDRVNEQYV.

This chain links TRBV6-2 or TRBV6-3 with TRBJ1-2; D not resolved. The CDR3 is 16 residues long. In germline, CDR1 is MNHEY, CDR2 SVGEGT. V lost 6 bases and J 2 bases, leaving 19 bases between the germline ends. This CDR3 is CASSPTFQTRNYGYTF. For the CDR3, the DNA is TGTGCCAGCAGCCCGACCTTTCAAACGCGGAACTATGGCTACACCTTC.

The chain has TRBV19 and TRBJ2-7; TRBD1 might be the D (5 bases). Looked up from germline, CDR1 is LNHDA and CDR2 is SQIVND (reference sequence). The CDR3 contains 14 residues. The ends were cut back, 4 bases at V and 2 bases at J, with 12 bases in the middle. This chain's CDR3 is CASSTSGIPYEQYF. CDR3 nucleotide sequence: TGTGCCAGTAGTACCTCAGGGATTCCCTACGAGCAGTACTTC.

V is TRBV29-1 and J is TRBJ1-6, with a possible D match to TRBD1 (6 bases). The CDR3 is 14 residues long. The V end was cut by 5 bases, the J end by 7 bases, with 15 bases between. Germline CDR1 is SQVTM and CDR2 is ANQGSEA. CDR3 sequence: CSVKGVGFNSPLHF. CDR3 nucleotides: TGCAGCGTTAAGGGGGTAGGGTTCAATTCACCCCTCCACTTT.

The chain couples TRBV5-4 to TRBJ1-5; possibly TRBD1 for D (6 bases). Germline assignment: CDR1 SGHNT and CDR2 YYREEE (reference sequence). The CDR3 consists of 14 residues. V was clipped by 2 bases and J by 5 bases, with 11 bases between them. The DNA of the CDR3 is TGTGCCAGCAGCTTACAGGGTAAGGATCAGCCCCAGCATTTT. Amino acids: CASSLQGKDQPQHF.

CDR3 protein: CASGLTGANTGELFF. The DNA of the CDR3 is TGTGCTAGTGGTTTGACGGGAGCGAACACCGGGGAGCTGTTTTTT. The chain joins TRBV12-5 to TRBJ2-2; D may be TRBD2 (6 bases). Trimming removed 2 bases from V and 0 bases from J, with 7 bases in between. This CDR3 contains 15 residues. The germline CDR1 and CDR2 sequences are LGHNT and FRNRAP.

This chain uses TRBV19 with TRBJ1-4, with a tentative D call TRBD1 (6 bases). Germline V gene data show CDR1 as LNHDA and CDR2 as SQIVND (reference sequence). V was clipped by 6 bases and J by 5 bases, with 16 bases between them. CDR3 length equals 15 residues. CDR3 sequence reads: CASRRGALGNEKLFF. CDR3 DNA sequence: TGTGCCAGTAGGAGGGGGGCCCTCGGGAATGAAAAACTGTTTTTT.

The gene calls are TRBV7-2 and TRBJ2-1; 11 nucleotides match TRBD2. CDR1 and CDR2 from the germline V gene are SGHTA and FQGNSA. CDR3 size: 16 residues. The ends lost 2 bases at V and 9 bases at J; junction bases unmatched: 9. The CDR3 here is CASSLTGTSGYGEQFF. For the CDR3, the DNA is TGTGCCAGCAGCTTAACCGGGACTAGCGGTTACGGTGAGCAGTTCTTC.

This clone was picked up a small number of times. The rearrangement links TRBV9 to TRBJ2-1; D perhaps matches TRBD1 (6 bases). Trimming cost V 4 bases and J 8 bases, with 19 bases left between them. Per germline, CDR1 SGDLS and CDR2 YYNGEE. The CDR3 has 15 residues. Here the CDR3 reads CASSPWGRGIHEQFF. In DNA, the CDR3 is TGTGCCAGCAGCCCTTGGGGCAGGGGCATCCATGAGCAGTTCTTC.

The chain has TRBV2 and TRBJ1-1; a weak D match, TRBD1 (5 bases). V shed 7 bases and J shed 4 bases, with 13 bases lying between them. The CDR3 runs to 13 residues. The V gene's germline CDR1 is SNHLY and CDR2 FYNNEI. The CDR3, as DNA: TGTGCCAGCACCATGGGGGTAGGCACTGAAGCTTTCTTT. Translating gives CASTMGVGTEAFF.

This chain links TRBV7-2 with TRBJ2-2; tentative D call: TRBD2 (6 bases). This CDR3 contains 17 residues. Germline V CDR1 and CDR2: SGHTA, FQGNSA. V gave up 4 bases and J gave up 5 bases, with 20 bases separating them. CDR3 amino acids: CASSSLGDFLLTGELFF. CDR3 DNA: TGTGCCAGCAGCTCCCTGGGGGACTTCCTGCTAACCGGGGAGCTGTTTTTT.

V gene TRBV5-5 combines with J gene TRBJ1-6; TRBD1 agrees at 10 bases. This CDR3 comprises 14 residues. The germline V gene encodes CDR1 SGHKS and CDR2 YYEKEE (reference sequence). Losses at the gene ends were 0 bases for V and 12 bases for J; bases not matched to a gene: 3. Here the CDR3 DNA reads TGTGCCAGCAGCTTGGGACAGGGGGCAGGACCCCTCCACTTT. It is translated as CASSLGQGAGPLHF. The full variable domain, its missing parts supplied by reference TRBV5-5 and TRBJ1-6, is DAGVTQSPTHLIKTRGQQVTLRCSPISGHKSVSWYQQVLGQGPQFIFQYYEKEERGRGNFPDRFSARQFPNYSSELNVNALLLGDSALYLCASSLGQGAGPLHFGNGTRLTVT.

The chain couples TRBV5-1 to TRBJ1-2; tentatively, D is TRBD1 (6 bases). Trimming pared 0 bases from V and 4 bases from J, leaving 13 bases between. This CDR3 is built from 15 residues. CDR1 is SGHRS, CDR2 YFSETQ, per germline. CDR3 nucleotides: TGCGCCAGCAGCTTGGAGGTACAGGGCGGCTATGGCTACACCTTC. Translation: CASSLEVQGGYGYTF.

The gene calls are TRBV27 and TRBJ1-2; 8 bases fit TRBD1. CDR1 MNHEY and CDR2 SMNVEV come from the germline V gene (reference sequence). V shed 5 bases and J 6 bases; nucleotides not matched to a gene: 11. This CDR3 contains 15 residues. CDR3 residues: CASSPLPGGSDGYTF. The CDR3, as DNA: TGTGCCAGCAGTCCTCTTCCAGGGGGCTCGGATGGCTACACCTTC.

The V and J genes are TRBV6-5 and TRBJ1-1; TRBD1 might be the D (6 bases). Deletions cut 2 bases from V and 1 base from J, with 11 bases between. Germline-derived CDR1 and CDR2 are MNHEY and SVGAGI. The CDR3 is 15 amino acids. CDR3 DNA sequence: TGTGCCAGCAGTTACCTGCGGGGGCGGAACACTGAAGCTTTCTTT. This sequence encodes CASSYLRGRNTEAFF.

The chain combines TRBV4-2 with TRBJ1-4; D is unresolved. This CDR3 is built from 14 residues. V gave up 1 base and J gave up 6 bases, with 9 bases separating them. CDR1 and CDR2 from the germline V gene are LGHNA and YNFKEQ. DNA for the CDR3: TGTGCCAGCAGCCAAGGGGGAGGAGATGAAAAACTGTTTTTT. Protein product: CASSQGGGDEKLFF.

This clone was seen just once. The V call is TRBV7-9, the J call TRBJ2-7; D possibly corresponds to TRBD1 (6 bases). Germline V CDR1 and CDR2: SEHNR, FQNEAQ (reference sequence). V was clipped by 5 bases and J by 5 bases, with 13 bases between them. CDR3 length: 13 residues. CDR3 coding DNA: TGTGCCAGCAGCAGCGGACAGTATGACGAGCAGTACGTC. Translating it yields CASSSGQYDEQYV.

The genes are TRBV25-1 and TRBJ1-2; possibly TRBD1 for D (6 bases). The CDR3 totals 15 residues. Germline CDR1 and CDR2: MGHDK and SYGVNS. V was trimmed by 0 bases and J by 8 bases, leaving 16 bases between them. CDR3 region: CASSEYQSGVEGYTF. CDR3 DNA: TGTGCCAGCAGTGAATATCAGTCAGGGGTGGAGGGCTACACCTTC.

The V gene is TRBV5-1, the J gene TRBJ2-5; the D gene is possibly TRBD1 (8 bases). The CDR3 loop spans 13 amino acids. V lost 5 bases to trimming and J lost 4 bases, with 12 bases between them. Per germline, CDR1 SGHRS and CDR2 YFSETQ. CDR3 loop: CASRDREGETQYF. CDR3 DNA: TGCGCCAGCAGGGACAGGGAGGGAGAGACCCAGTACTTC.

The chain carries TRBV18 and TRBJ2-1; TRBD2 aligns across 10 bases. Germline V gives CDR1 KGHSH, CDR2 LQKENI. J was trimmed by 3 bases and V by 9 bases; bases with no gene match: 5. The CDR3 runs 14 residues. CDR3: CASRSSGSYNEQFF. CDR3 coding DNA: TGTGCCAGTCGGTCTAGCGGGAGCTACAATGAGCAGTTCTTC.

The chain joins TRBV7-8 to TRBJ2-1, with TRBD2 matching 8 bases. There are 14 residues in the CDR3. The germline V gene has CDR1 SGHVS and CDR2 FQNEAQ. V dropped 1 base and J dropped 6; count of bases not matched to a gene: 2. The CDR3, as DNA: TGTGCCAGCAGCTTAGGAGGGACTAGCAATGAGCAGTTCTTC. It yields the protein CASSLGGTSNEQFF.

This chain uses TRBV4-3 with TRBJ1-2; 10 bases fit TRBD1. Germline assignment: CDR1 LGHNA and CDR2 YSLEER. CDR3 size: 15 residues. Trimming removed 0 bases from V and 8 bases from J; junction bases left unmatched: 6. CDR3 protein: CASSQDRDRGSGYTF. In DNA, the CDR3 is TGCGCCAGCAGCCAAGATAGGGACAGGGGATCCGGCTACACCTTC.

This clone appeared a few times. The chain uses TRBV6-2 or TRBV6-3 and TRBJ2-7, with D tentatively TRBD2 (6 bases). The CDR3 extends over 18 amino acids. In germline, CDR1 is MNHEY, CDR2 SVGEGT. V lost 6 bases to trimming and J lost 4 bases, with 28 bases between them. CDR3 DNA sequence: TGTGCCAGCAGCCTTGGGACTCAACACGCTTATAGCTTATACGAGCAGTACTTC. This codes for CASSLGTQHAYSLYEQYF.